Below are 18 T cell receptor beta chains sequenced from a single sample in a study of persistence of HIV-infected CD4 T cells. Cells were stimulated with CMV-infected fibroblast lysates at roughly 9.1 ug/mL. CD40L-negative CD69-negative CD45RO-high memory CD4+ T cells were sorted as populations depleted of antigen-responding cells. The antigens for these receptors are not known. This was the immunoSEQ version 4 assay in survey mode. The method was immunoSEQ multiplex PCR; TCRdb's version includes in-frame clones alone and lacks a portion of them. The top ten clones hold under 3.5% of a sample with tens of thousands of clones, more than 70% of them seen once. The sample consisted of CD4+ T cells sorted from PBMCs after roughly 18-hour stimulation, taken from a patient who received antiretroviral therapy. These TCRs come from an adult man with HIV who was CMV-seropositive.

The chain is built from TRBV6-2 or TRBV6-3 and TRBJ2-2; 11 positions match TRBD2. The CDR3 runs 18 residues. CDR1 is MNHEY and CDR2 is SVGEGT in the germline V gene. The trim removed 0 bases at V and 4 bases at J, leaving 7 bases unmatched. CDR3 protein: CASSYSILAGGLTGELFF. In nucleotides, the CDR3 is TGTGCCAGCAGTTACTCCATTCTAGCGGGGGGACTCACCGGGGAGCTGTTTTTT.

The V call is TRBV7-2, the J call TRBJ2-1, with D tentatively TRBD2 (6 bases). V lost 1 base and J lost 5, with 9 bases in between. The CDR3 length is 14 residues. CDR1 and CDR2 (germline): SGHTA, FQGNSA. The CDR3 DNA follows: TGTGCCAGCAGCTTAGGATGGAGGGACAATGAGCAGTTCTTC. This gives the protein CASSLGWRDNEQFF. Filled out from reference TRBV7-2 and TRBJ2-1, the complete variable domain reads GAGVSQSPSNKVTEKGKDVELRCDPISGHTALYWYRQSLGQGLEFLIYFQGNSAPDKSGLPSDRFSAERTGGSVSTLTIQRTQQEDSAVYLCASSLGWRDNEQFFGPGTRLTVL.

As DNA, the CDR3 is TGTGCCAGCAGCTTAAATGACCGGAGTGAAAAACTGTTTTTT. Amino acid sequence: CASSLNDRSEKLFF. This chain links TRBV7-9 with TRBJ1-4; D gene uncertain. In germline, CDR1 is SEHNR, CDR2 FQNEAQ (reference sequence). Trimming took off 2 bases at V and 7 bases at J, with 11 bases between the two ends. CDR3 length equals 14 residues.

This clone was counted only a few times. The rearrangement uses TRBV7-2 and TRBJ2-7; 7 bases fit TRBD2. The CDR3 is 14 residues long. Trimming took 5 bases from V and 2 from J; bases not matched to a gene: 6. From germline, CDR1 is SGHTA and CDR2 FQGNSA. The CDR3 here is CASSLQRGPYEQYF. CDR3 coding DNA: TGTGCCAGCAGCCTTCAGCGGGGCCCCTACGAGCAGTACTTC.

In DNA, the CDR3 is TGCGCCAGCAGCCAAGTAGGTAAGGGGGCGAGCACTGAAGCTTTCTTT. It translates to CASSQVGKGASTEAFF. V usage is TRBV4-3 and J usage is TRBJ1-1; TRBD1 matches at 7 bases. The CDR3 runs 16 residues. The germline CDR1 and CDR2 sequences are LGHNA and YSLEER. Trimming took 1 base from V and 4 from J; bases not matched to a gene: 9.

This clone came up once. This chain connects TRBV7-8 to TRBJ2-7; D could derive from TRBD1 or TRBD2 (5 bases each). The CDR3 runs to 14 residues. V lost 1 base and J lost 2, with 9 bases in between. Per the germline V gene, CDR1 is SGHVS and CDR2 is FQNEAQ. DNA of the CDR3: TGTGCCAGCAGCTTAGACGGGGCAGCCTACGAGCAGTACTTC. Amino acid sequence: CASSLDGAAYEQYF.

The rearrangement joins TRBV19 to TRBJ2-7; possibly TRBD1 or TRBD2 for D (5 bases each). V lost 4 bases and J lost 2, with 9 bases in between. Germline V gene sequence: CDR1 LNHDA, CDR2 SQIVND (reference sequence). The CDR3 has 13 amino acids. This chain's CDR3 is CASSRDGTYEQYF. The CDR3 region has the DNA TGTGCCAGTAGTAGGGACGGAACCTACGAGCAGTACTTC.

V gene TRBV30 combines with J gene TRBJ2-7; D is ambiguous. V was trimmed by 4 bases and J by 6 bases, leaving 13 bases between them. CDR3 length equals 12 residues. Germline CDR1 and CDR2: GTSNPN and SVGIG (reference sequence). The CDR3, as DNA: TGTGCCTGGACCTCAGGCACCCTCGAGCAGTACTTC. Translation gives CAWTSGTLEQYF.

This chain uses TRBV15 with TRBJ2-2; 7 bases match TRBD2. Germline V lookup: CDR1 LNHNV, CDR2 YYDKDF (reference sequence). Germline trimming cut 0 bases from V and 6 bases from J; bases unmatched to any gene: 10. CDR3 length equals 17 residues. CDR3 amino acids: CATSRDPGGSASGELFF. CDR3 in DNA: TGTGCCACCAGCAGAGATCCGGGCGGGAGCGCCTCCGGGGAGCTGTTTTTT.

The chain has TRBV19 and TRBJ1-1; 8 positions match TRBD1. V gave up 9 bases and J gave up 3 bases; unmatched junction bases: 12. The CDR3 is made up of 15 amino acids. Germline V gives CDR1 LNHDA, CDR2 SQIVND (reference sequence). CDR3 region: CARLLRQGRDTEAFF. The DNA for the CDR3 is TGTGCCAGATTACTCAGACAGGGGCGGGACACTGAAGCTTTCTTT.

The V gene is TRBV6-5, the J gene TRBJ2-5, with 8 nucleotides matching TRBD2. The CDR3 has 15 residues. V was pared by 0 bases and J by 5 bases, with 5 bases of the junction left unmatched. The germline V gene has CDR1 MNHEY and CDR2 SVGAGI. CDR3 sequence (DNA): TGTGCCAGCAGTTACTCGAAGCGGGAGTCGGAGACCCAGTACTTC. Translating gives CASSYSKRESETQYF.

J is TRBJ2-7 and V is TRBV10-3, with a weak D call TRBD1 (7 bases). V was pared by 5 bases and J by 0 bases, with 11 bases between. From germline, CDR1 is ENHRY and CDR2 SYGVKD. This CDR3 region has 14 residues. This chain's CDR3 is CAISRRDSSYEQYF. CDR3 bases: TGTGCCATCAGTCGGAGGGACAGCTCCTACGAGCAGTACTTC.

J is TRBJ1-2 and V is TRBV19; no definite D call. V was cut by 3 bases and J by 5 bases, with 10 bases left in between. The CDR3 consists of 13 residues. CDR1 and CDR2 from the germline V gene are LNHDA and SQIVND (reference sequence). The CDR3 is CASSIPGFYGYTF. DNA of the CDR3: TGTGCCAGTAGTATCCCCGGCTTTTATGGCTACACCTTC.

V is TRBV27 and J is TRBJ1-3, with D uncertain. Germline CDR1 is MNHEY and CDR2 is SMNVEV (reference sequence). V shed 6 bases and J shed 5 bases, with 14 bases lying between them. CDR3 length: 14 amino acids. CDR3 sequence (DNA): TGTGCCAGCAGACCGACGGGTTCGAGAAACACCATATATTTT. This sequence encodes CASRPTGSRNTIYF.

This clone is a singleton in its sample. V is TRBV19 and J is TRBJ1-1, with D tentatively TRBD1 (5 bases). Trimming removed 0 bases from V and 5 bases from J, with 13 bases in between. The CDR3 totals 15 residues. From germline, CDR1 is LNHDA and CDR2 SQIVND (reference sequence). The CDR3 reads CASSIDRVGRTEAFF. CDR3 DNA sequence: TGTGCCAGTAGTATAGATCGGGTGGGGCGGACTGAAGCTTTCTTT. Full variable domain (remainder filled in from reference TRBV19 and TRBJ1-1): DGGITQSPKYLFRKEGQNVTLSCEQNLNHDAMYWYRQDPGQGLRLIYYSQIVNDFQKGDIAEGYSVSREKKESFPLTVTSAQKNPTAFYLCASSIDRVGRTEAFFGQGTRLTVV.

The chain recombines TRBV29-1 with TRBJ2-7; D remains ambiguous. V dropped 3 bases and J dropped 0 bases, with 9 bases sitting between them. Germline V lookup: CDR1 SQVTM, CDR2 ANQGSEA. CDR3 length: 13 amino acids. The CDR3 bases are TGCAGCGTTGAGACGGAAAGCTCCTACGAGCAGTACTTC. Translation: CSVETESSYEQYF.

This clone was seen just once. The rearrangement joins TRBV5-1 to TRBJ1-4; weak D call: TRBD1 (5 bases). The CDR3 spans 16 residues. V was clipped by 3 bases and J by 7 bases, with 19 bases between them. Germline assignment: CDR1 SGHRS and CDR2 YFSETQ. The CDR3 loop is CASSSQLLGEREKLFF. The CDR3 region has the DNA TGCGCCAGCAGCTCTCAACTCCTAGGGGAGCGTGAAAAACTGTTTTTT.

Here the CDR3 DNA reads TGTGCCAGCAGTTACTCGAACAGTAACTATGGCTACACCTTC. This encodes CASSYSNSNYGYTF. V and J are TRBV6-5 and TRBJ1-2; no clear D. V shed 0 bases and J shed 1 base, with 6 bases lying between them. The CDR3 length is 14 residues. The germline gives CDR1 MNHEY, CDR2 SVGAGI.